These T cell receptor beta chains were read from a single sample in a study of radiation and T cells in renal cell carcinoma. Some clones are missing from TCRdb's copy, which holds only in-frame ones; the method was immunoSEQ multiplex PCR. The sample carries just over 95,000 clones, 80% to 90% recorded once. The sequencing here drew on blood, taken from a patient whose treatment included radiotherapy and nephrectomy. The receptor set was obtained from a man between 60 and 75 years old with renal cell carcinoma. Each CDR3 is given with its conserved first and last residue. Each record gives: V gene, clone size, D gene, J gene, CDR3 protein, CDR3 DNA. The D gene is left open where the match is weak. Some rows have no size entry. The others give once, few or many, or a class for an expanded clone.

V: TRBV10-1; size: many; D: .; J: TRBJ2-7; CDR3: CASSTFSYEQYF; DNA: TGCGCCAGCAGTACCTTCTCCTACGAGCAGTACTTC
V: TRBV28; size: .; D: .; J: TRBJ2-5; CDR3: CASTERAQEETQYF; DNA: TGTGCCAGCACCGAGCGGGCACAGGAAGAGACCCAGTACTTC
V: TRBV5-8; size: .; D: .; J: TRBJ2-1; CDR3: CASSSWRGNEQFF; DNA: TGTGCCAGCAGCTCCTGGCGGGGCAATGAGCAGTTCTTC
V: TRBV30; size: few; D: .; J: TRBJ1-4; CDR3: CAWTPGPGEKLFF; DNA: TGTGCCTGGACCCCCGGACCGGGGGAAAAACTGTTTTTT
V: TRBV5-1; size: .; D: .; J: TRBJ1-1; CDR3: CASSLAESEAFF; DNA: TGCGCCAGCAGCTTGGCCGAGAGTGAAGCTTTCTTT
V: TRBV6-5; size: .; D: .; J: TRBJ2-6; CDR3: CASSYGQSGANVLTF; DNA: TGTGCCAGCAGTTACGGGCAGTCTGGGGCCAACGTCCTGACTTTC
V: TRBV5-1; size: .; D: TRBD1; J: TRBJ1-2; CDR3: CASGWGQNYGYTF; DNA: TGCGCCAGCGGATGGGGACAGAACTATGGCTACACCTTC
V: TRBV27; size: .; D: TRBD1; J: TRBJ1-1; CDR3: CASSPFRTGSPFVAFF; DNA: TGTGCCAGCAGTCCCTTCAGGACAGGTTCCCCCTTTGTAGCTTTCTTT
V: TRBV5-4; size: .; D: TRBD2; J: TRBJ2-3; CDR3: CASSGTSGTDTQYF; DNA: TGTGCCAGCAGTGGGACTAGCGGCACAGATACGCAGTATTTT
V: TRBV7-9; size: .; D: .; J: TRBJ2-5; CDR3: CASSLVEAGWEKETQYF; DNA: TGTGCCAGCAGCTTAGTAGAGGCAGGGTGGGAAAAAGAGACCCAGTACTTC
V: TRBV19; size: .; D: TRBD1; J: TRBJ2-5; CDR3: CASSLRTGSGETQYF; DNA: TGTGCCAGTAGTCTTAGGACAGGGTCGGGAGAGACCCAGTACTTC
V: TRBV19; size: .; D: TRBD2; J: TRBJ2-1; CDR3: CASSMGVAGLNEQFF; DNA: TGTGCCAGTAGTATGGGGGTAGCGGGCCTAAATGAGCAGTTCTTC
V: TRBV14; size: once; D: TRBD1; J: TRBJ2-1; CDR3: CASSQLTGVVGSEQFF; DNA: TGTGCCAGCAGCCAGCTAACAGGGGTTGTGGGCAGTGAGCAGTTCTTC
V: TRBV13; size: once; D: TRBD1; J: TRBJ2-1; CDR3: CASSLVGTGSNEQFF; DNA: TGTGCCAGCAGCTTAGTTGGGACAGGGAGCAATGAGCAGTTCTTC
V: TRBV19; size: .; D: .; J: TRBJ2-2; CDR3: CASSVDWPNPTGELFF; DNA: TGTGCCAGTAGTGTCGACTGGCCAAACCCGACCGGGGAGCTGTTTTTT
V: TRBV28; size: .; D: .; J: TRBJ2-5; CDR3: CASSFGRVQETQYF; DNA: TGTGCCAGCAGTTTCGGCAGGGTTCAAGAGACCCAGTACTTC
V: TRBV4-2; size: once; D: TRBD2; J: TRBJ2-7; CDR3: CASSPRLSGISYEQYF; DNA: TGTGCCAGCAGCCCCCGACTTAGCGGGATTTCCTACGAGCAGTACTTC
V: TRBV4-2; size: .; D: TRBD2; J: TRBJ2-3; CDR3: CASSHVSSGRGPDTQYF; DNA: TGTGCCAGCAGCCACGTTTCTAGCGGGAGGGGACCAGATACGCAGTATTTT
V: TRBV4-2; size: .; D: TRBD2; J: TRBJ2-1; CDR3: CASSQRTSGGDNEQFF; DNA: TGTGCCAGCAGCCAAAGGACTAGCGGGGGGGACAATGAGCAGTTCTTC
V: TRBV5-6; size: .; D: .; J: TRBJ2-7; CDR3: CASSLYLVHEQYF; DNA: TGTGCCAGCAGCTTGTACTTAGTCCACGAGCAGTACTTC
V: TRBV2; size: few; D: .; J: TRBJ2-7; CDR3: CASSESPGGGRRGSYEQYF; DNA: TGTGCCAGCAGTGAATCCCCTGGCGGCGGCCGACGGGGCTCCTACGAGCAGTACTTC
V: TRBV28; size: many; D: .; J: TRBJ1-2; CDR3: CASQTPAGDYSGYTF; DNA: TGTGCCAGCCAAACCCCCGCAGGGGACTATAGTGGCTACACCTTC
V: TRBV5-6; size: once; D: .; J: TRBJ2-3; CDR3: CASSLGPTDTQYF; DNA: TGTGCCAGCAGCTTGGGGCCCACAGATACGCAGTATTTT
V: TRBV28; size: few; D: .; J: TRBJ1-2; CDR3: CASHYRGPGYGYTF; DNA: TGTGCCAGCCACTACCGGGGTCCGGGCTATGGCTACACCTTC
V: TRBV27; size: once; D: TRBD1; J: TRBJ2-5; CDR3: CASSPYRGDETQYF; DNA: TGTGCCAGCAGTCCATACAGGGGTGATGAGACCCAGTACTTC
V: TRBV5-1; size: .; D: .; J: TRBJ2-7; CDR3: CASSVDSTYEQYF; DNA: TGCGCCAGCAGCGTTGACAGTACCTACGAGCAGTACTTC
V: TRBV6-6; size: .; D: .; J: TRBJ1-6; CDR3: CASSYSNDYNSPLHF; DNA: TGTGCCAGCAGTTACTCGAATGACTATAATTCACCCCTCCACTTT
V: TRBV5-6; size: few; D: .; J: TRBJ2-3; CDR3: CASSLSVFGPRTDTQYF; DNA: TGTGCCAGCAGCTTGTCAGTTTTCGGGCCCCGCACAGATACGCAGTATTTT
V: TRBV10-1; size: .; D: TRBD1; J: TRBJ2-1; CDR3: CASSDGTVNNEQFF; DNA: TGCGCCAGCAGTGACGGGACAGTTAACAATGAGCAGTTCTTC
V: TRBV5-1; size: .; D: .; J: TRBJ2-2; CDR3: CASSVTTTGELFF; DNA: TGCGCCAGCAGCGTTACAACCACCGGGGAGCTGTTTTTT
V: TRBV19; size: few; D: .; J: TRBJ1-2; CDR3: CASRPLGDIYGYTF; DNA: TGTGCCAGTAGGCCGCTGGGGGACATCTATGGCTACACCTTC
V: TRBV2; size: .; D: TRBD2; J: TRBJ2-1; CDR3: CASSETSGHNEQFF; DNA: TGTGCCAGCAGTGAGACTAGCGGACACAATGAGCAGTTCTTC
V: TRBV27; size: many; D: TRBD1; J: TRBJ1-2; CDR3: CASSGTGLNYGYTF; DNA: TGTGCCAGCAGTGGGACAGGGCTTAACTATGGCTACACCTTC
V: TRBV4-1; size: .; D: TRBD2; J: TRBJ2-3; CDR3: CASSRGLAGGGDTQYF; DNA: TGCGCCAGCAGCCGAGGACTAGCGGGAGGCGGAGATACGCAGTATTTT
V: TRBV9; size: .; D: TRBD1; J: TRBJ1-2; CDR3: CASSVGGTGDFYGYTF; DNA: TGTGCCAGCAGCGTAGGTGGAACAGGGGATTTCTATGGCTACACCTTC
V: TRBV11-2; size: .; D: TRBD1; J: TRBJ2-7; CDR3: CASSRVQTGKVYEQYF; DNA: TGTGCCAGCAGCCGAGTGCAGACAGGGAAGGTTTACGAGCAGTACTTC
V: TRBV21-1; size: few; D: .; J: TRBJ1-1; CDR3: CASSKRCHSNTEAFF; DNA: TGTGCCAGCAGCAAAAGGTGCCATTCGAACACTGAAGCTTTCTTT
V: TRBV4-2; size: .; D: TRBD2; J: TRBJ2-3; CDR3: CASSQGAGTSGIGRTDTQYF; DNA: TGTGCCAGCAGCCAAGGCGCCGGGACTAGCGGGATAGGGCGTACAGATACGCAGTATTTT
V: TRBV5-4; size: once; D: .; J: TRBJ2-3; CDR3: CASSLQTRRVDKDTQYF; DNA: TGTGCCAGCAGCTTGCAAACCCGCAGGGTCGATAAAGATACGCAGTATTTT
V: TRBV29-1; size: .; D: .; J: TRBJ2-3; CDR3: CSVGLLRDTQYF; DNA: TGCAGCGTTGGTCTATTGAGGGATACGCAGTATTTT
V: TRBV5-1; size: .; D: TRBD2; J: TRBJ2-3; CDR3: CASSLAPSGRSGGDTQYF; DNA: TGCGCCAGCAGCTTGGCGCCTAGCGGGAGGTCAGGAGGAGATACGCAGTATTTT
V: TRBV19; size: .; D: .; J: TRBJ2-2; CDR3: CAARRGTANTGELFF; DNA: TGTGCCGCCCGGCGGGGTACTGCGAACACCGGGGAGCTGTTTTTT
V: TRBV11-2; size: .; D: .; J: TRBJ1-3; CDR3: CASSLDSGNTIYF; DNA: TGTGCCAGCAGCTTAGACAGCGGAAACACCATATATTTT
V: TRBV4-2; size: .; D: TRBD1; J: TRBJ1-4; CDR3: CASSQDLGTGYGDNEKLFF; DNA: TGTGCCAGCAGCCAAGATCTGGGGACAGGGTATGGGGATAATGAAAAACTGTTTTTT
V: TRBV5-1; size: .; D: .; J: TRBJ2-7; CDR3: CASSLEDGAYEQYF; DNA: TGCGCCAGCAGCTTGGAGGATGGGGCCTACGAGCAGTACTTC
V: TRBV10-1; size: .; D: .; J: TRBJ1-2; CDR3: CASSESGSYGYTF; DNA: TGCGCCAGCAGTGAGTCCGGGTCCTATGGCTACACCTTC
V: TRBV7-9; size: .; D: TRBD2; J: TRBJ2-3; CDR3: CASSFLAGVVGDTQYF; DNA: TGTGCCAGCAGCTTCTTAGCGGGAGTGGTCGGTGATACGCAGTATTTT
V: TRBV10-1; size: .; D: .; J: TRBJ2-3; CDR3: CASSEPKKDTQYF; DNA: TGCGCCAGCAGTGAGCCGAAGAAAGATACGCAGTATTTT
V: TRBV7-9; size: .; D: TRBD1; J: TRBJ2-7; CDR3: CASTGTALYEQYF; DNA: TGTGCCAGCACCGGGACAGCACTTTACGAGCAGTACTTC
V: TRBV28; size: .; D: .; J: TRBJ1-2; CDR3: CASSPGQSYGYTF; DNA: TGTGCCAGCAGTCCCGGACAGTCCTATGGCTACACCTTC
V: TRBV14; size: .; D: .; J: TRBJ2-7; CDR3: CASSLRTGGGTGAYEQYF; DNA: TGTGCCAGCAGCCTCCGGACAGGCGGGGGGACGGGAGCCTACGAGCAGTACTTC